These 26 T cell receptor beta chains originate from one sample sequenced in a study of beta chain features in type 1 diabetes. Reverse transcription of all isolated RNA meant that expressed TCRB transcripts were sequenced. Produced via immunoSEQ multiplex PCR; TCRdb's table is partial and in-frame only. The sample has some 900,000 clones; around a sixth are singletons. Sequencing used naive CD4+ T cells from blood. These receptors were obtained from a woman aged 18-29 years in good health.

This clone was counted between two and nine times. The V and J genes are TRBV18 and TRBJ1-1, with D hard to call. Trimming removed 1 base from V and 0 bases from J, with 6 bases in between. The CDR3 loop spans 14 amino acids. The germline gives CDR1 KGHSH, CDR2 LQKENI. The CDR3 DNA reads TGTGCCAGCTCACCACAACGGGTGAACACTGAAGCTTTCTTT. Translated, it gives CASSPQRVNTEAFF.

This clone turned up a few times. The V gene is TRBV19, the J gene TRBJ1-1, with 8 bases aligning to TRBD1. This CDR3 region has 15 residues. V lost 5 bases, J lost 0 bases, and 5 bases stayed unmatched. Germline V gene sequence: CDR1 LNHDA, CDR2 SQIVND (reference sequence). In DNA form, the CDR3 reads TGTGCCAGTAGTTCGTCGGACAGGGTGAACACTGAAGCTTTCTTT. Translated, it gives CASSSSDRVNTEAFF.

The chain uses TRBV9 and TRBJ1-4; the D is unclear. Germline loops: CDR1 SGDLS, CDR2 YYNGEE. The CDR3 is made up of 15 amino acids. V lost 4 bases to trimming and J lost 8 bases, with 18 bases between them. CDR3 DNA sequence: TGTGCCAGCAGCATCTTTCCGGGCTCCGGGGAAAAACTGTTTTTT. Translation gives CASSIFPGSGEKLFF.

This clone was seen only a few times. An end of the junction differs from the germline gene, which may be a read error. The chain links TRBV7-2 to TRBJ2-1; 9 bases fit TRBD1. This CDR3 has 16 amino acids. Germline V gene lookup returns CDR1 SGHTA and CDR2 FQGNSA. The chain's CDR3 is CASRLAGTGRNNEQFF. In DNA, the CDR3 is TGTGCCAGCAGGTTAGCCGGGACAGGGCGAAACAATGAGCAGTTCTTC. The full variable domain, completed using reference TRBV7-2 and TRBJ2-1, is GAGVSQSPSNKVTEKGKDVELRCDPISGHTALYWYRQSLGQGLEFLIYFQGNSAPDKSGLPSDRFSAERTGGSVSTLTIQRTQQEDSAVYLCASRLAGTGRNNEQFFGPGTRLTVL.

The chain joins TRBV18 to TRBJ1-5; no clear D gene. CDR1 is KGHSH, CDR2 LQKENI, per germline. The CDR3 spans 14 residues. Trimming removed 2 bases at V and 3 bases at J, with 8 bases between. CDR3 amino acids: CASSPGGNNQPQHF. CDR3 DNA sequence: TGTGCCAGCTCACCAGGCGGAAACAATCAGCCCCAGCATTTT.

A few counts support this clone. This chain connects TRBV19 to TRBJ1-1; 8 bases line up with TRBD1. The CDR3 is made up of 12 amino acids. Germline CDR1 reads LNHDA; CDR2 reads SQIVND (reference sequence). Trimming removed 5 bases from V and 8 bases from J; junction bases left unmatched: 4. The CDR3 reads CASSLTGVEAFF. In DNA, the CDR3 is TGTGCCAGTAGTTTGACAGGGGTGGAAGCTTTCTTT.

This chain uses TRBV28 with TRBJ2-7; D is undetermined. The CDR3 spans 13 residues. Germline V gene sequence: CDR1 MDHEN, CDR2 SYDVKM. V lost 4 bases and J lost 4, with 11 bases in between. The CDR3 nucleotides read TGTGCCAGCAGTTCAATACGGTGGTACGAGCAGTACTTC. Translated, it gives CASSSIRWYEQYF.

This chain joins TRBV15 and TRBJ2-6, with D tentatively TRBD2 (5 bases). The CDR3 contains 18 residues. Germline assignment: CDR1 LNHNV and CDR2 YYDKDF (reference sequence). Trimming left V 1 base short and J 0 bases short, with 13 bases between. Here the CDR3 reads CATSRGGQANSGANVLTF. CDR3 nucleotides: TGTGCCACCAGCAGAGGAGGGCAGGCTAACTCTGGGGCCAACGTCCTGACTTTC.

The rearrangement uses TRBV4-2 and TRBJ2-5; D not certain. The CDR3 has 12 residues. Germline CDR1 is LGHNA and CDR2 is YNFKEQ. Trimming pared 1 base from V and 2 bases from J, leaving 2 bases between. CDR3 nucleotides: TGTGCCAGCAGCCAAGGACAAGAGACCCAGTACTTC. The encoded protein is CASSQGQETQYF.

Here the CDR3 DNA reads TGTGCCAGTAGCCAACCACGGGGGCTGAGGCCCCAGCATTTT. Translation: CASSQPRGLRPQHF. The genes are TRBV19 and TRBJ1-5; D perhaps matches TRBD1 (6 bases). The CDR3 runs 14 residues. V shed 6 bases and J shed 9 bases, with 18 bases lying between them. CDR1 and CDR2 (germline): LNHDA, SQIVND (reference sequence). The full variable domain, rest sourced from reference TRBV19 and TRBJ1-5, is DGGITQSPKYLFRKEGQNVTLSCEQNLNHDAMYWYRQDPGQGLRLIYYSQIVNDFQKGDIAEGYSVSREKKESFPLTVTSAQKNPTAFYLCASSQPRGLRPQHFGDGTRLSIL.

This clone was counted only a few times. The gene calls are TRBV28 and TRBJ2-4; tentatively, D is TRBD2 (6 bases). CDR3 size: 15 residues. The ends were cut back, 4 bases at V and 1 base at J, with 11 bases in the middle. Per the germline V gene, CDR1 is MDHEN and CDR2 is SYDVKM. CDR3 residues: CASSYGEVAKNIQYF. CDR3 nucleotide sequence: TGTGCCAGCAGTTATGGGGAGGTTGCCAAAAACATTCAGTACTTC. The variable domain in full, with the rest retrieved from reference TRBV28 and TRBJ2-4, is DVKVTQSSRYLVKRTGEKVFLECVQDMDHENMFWYRQDPGLGLRLIYFSYDVKMKEKGDIPEGYSVSREKKERFSLILESASTNQTSMYLCASSYGEVAKNIQYFGAGTRLSVL.

This chain links TRBV28 with TRBJ2-3; perhaps TRBD1 as D (6 bases). The germline CDR1 and CDR2 sequences are MDHEN and SYDVKM. Trimming removed 6 bases from V and 6 bases from J, with 13 bases in between. The CDR3 has 13 amino acids. CDR3 in DNA: TGTGCCAGCAGCTCACAGGGTTGGGATACGCAGTATTTT. Amino acid sequence: CASSSQGWDTQYF.

This clone was detected only a few times. Its ends do not fully match the called genes, so a read error is possible. J is TRBJ2-1 and V is TRBV20-1, with 8 bases lining up with TRBD2. Germline lookup yields CDR1 DFQATT and CDR2 SNEGSKA (reference sequence). This CDR3 is 11 amino acids long. CDR3 coding DNA: TGCAGTGCTAGCGACCCCACGCGGGAGGTCTTC. It yields the protein CSASDPTREVF.

This clone was seen more than once but under ten times. The chain joins TRBV5-4 to TRBJ1-1; tentative D call: TRBD1 (5 bases). CDR1 and CDR2 (germline): SGHNT, YYREEE (reference sequence). CDR3 length: 14 amino acids. Trimming stripped 0 bases from V and 2 bases from J, with 8 bases between. The CDR3: CASSLGGVNTEAFF. The CDR3 bases are TGTGCCAGCAGCTTGGGAGGGGTCAACACTGAAGCTTTCTTT.

There are a few counts of this clone. The chain has TRBV6-5 and TRBJ1-4; 7 nucleotides match TRBD1. This CDR3 has 15 residues. V lost 6 bases, J lost 11 bases, and 15 bases stayed unmatched. Per the germline V gene, CDR1 is MNHEY and CDR2 is SVGAGI. The CDR3 region has the DNA TGTGCCAGCAGCCCGAATGGACAGGTTTCACGGAAACTGTTTTTT. Residues: CASSPNGQVSRKLFF.

This clone was counted between two and nine times. The rearrangement links TRBV5-4 to TRBJ2-5; 7 positions agree with TRBD2. Germline CDR1 reads SGHNT; CDR2 reads YYREEE (reference sequence). The CDR3 consists of 14 residues. The trim removed 3 bases at V and 2 bases at J, leaving 4 bases unmatched. The chain's CDR3 is CASSWGGRQETQYF. CDR3 DNA sequence: TGTGCCAGCAGCTGGGGGGGTAGGCAAGAGACCCAGTACTTC.

This clone appeared a few times. The CDR3 loop is CASSVAGPNEQFF. As DNA, the CDR3 is TGCGCCAGCAGTGTGGCGGGGCCGAATGAGCAGTTCTTC. The rearrangement links TRBV10-2 to TRBJ2-1; a possible D gene is TRBD2 (6 bases). Trimming left V 4 bases short and J 7 bases short, with 11 bases between. The CDR3 runs to 13 residues. Germline V gene lookup returns CDR1 WSHSY and CDR2 SAAADI.

This sequence joins TRBV7-2 and TRBJ2-6; 12 bases agree with TRBD1. CDR1 is SGHTA and CDR2 is FQGNSA in the germline V gene. The CDR3 is 18 amino acids. V trimming: 4 bases; J trimming: 4 bases; junction bases outside the gene matches: 8. The CDR3 coding sequence is TGTGCCAGCAGCTCCACCGGGACAGGGGGCCGAGGGGCCAACGTCCTGACTTTC. Protein: CASSSTGTGGRGANVLTF.

In this sample, this clone turned up a few times. This chain connects TRBV2 to TRBJ2-1, with D unresolved. With 6 bases removed from V and 4 bases from J, the gap between germline ends came to 16 bases. Germline V gene lookup returns CDR1 SNHLY and CDR2 FYNNEI. There are 15 residues in the CDR3. The CDR3 sequence is CASRDHHGPYNEQFF. CDR3 nucleotide sequence: TGTGCCAGCAGGGACCATCATGGCCCATACAATGAGCAGTTCTTC.

This clone showed up just a few times. The rearrangement joins TRBV4-1 to TRBJ2-1; D might be TRBD1 (5 bases). Germline V gene lookup returns CDR1 MGHRA and CDR2 YSYEKL. V lost 1 base and J lost 4, with 8 bases in between. The CDR3 contains 14 residues. The CDR3 nucleotides read TGCGCCAGCAGCCAAGGCAACAGGTACAATGAGCAGTTCTTC. It specifies CASSQGNRYNEQFF.

V is TRBV10-3 and J is TRBJ2-5, with 7 positions matching TRBD1. After removal of 6 bases from V and 3 bases from J, the junction contained 10 bases not matched to a gene. CDR1 and CDR2 (germline): ENHRY, SYGVKD. The CDR3 has 15 amino acids. The CDR3 loop reads CAISPRGGREETQYF. CDR3 coding DNA: TGTGCCATCAGCCCACGAGGGGGCAGAGAAGAGACCCAGTACTTC.

The CDR3 here is CASSIDWLAGRGELFF. DNA of the CDR3: TGTGCCAGTAGTATAGATTGGCTAGCGGGACGCGGGGAGCTGTTTTTT. This rearrangement joins TRBV19 to TRBJ2-2, with 9 bases lining up with TRBD2. The germline gives CDR1 LNHDA, CDR2 SQIVND (reference sequence). CDR3 length equals 16 residues. The V segment lost 0 bases and the J segment 7 bases; nucleotides outside the gene matches: 6.

The chain has TRBV19 and TRBJ1-1, with a tentative D call TRBD1 (5 bases). The CDR3 is made up of 20 amino acids. V lost 6 bases and J 5 bases, leaving 34 bases between the germline ends. Per the germline V gene, CDR1 is LNHDA and CDR2 is SQIVND (reference sequence). CDR3 in DNA: TGTGCCAGTAGCCGGAAAGGACAATCATGGCGACTGGGGACGAGAACTGAAGCTTTCTTT. It is translated as CASSRKGQSWRLGTRTEAFF. The full variable domain, completed using reference TRBV19 and TRBJ1-1, is DGGITQSPKYLFRKEGQNVTLSCEQNLNHDAMYWYRQDPGQGLRLIYYSQIVNDFQKGDIAEGYSVSREKKESFPLTVTSAQKNPTAFYLCASSRKGQSWRLGTRTEAFFGQGTRLTVV.

This clone was recorded only once. The chain couples TRBV7-3 to TRBJ2-3; D may correspond to TRBD1 or TRBD2 (5 bases each). Germline lookup yields CDR1 SGHTA and CDR2 FQGTGA. This CDR3 spans 15 amino acids. Trimming removed 1 base at V and 4 bases at J, with 12 bases between. CDR3 residues: CASSLIASRADTQYF. In nucleotides, the CDR3 is TGTGCCAGCAGCTTAATCGCTAGCAGGGCAGATACGCAGTATTTT. Using reference TRBV7-3 and TRBJ2-3 for the parts outside the CDR3, the full variable domain is GAGVSQTPSNKVTEKGKYVELRCDPISGHTALYWYRQSLGQGPEFLIYFQGTGAADDSGLPNDRFFAVRPEGSVSTLKIQRTERGDSAVYLCASSLIASRADTQYFGPGTRLTVL.

The gene calls are TRBV19 and TRBJ1-5, with D possibly TRBD1 on 5 matching bases. This CDR3 spans 13 amino acids. Germline values: CDR1 LNHDA, CDR2 SQIVND (reference sequence). Trimming cost V 7 bases and J 8 bases, with 15 bases left between them. The CDR3 spells CASNQMMGEPQHF. The CDR3 nucleotides read TGTGCCAGTAATCAGATGATGGGGGAGCCCCAGCATTTT.

This rearrangement joins TRBV7-2 to TRBJ1-4; TRBD1 agrees at 7 bases. Germline CDR1 SGHTA, CDR2 FQGNSA. The CDR3 consists of 15 residues. V gave up 4 bases and J gave up 4 bases; unmatched junction bases: 6. The CDR3 nucleotides read TGTGCCAGCAGCTCACAGGGGAGGGGTAATGAAAAACTGTTTTTT. Translating gives CASSSQGRGNEKLFF.